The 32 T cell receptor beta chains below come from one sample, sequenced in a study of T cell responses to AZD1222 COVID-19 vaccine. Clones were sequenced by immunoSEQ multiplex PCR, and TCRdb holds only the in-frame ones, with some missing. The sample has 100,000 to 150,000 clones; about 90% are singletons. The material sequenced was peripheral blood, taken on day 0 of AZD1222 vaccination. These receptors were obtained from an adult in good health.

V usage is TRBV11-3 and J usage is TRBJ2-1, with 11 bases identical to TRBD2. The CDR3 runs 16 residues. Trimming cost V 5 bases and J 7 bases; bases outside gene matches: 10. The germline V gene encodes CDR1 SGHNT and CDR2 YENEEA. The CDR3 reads CASSVAGTSGWNEQFF. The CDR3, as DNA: TGTGCCAGCAGCGTAGCCGGGACTAGCGGTTGGAATGAGCAGTTCTTC.

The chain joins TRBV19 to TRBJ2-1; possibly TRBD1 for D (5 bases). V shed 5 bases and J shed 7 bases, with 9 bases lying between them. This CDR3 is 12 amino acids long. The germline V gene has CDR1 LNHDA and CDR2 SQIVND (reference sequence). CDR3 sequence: CASSSKGNEQFF. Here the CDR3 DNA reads TGTGCCAGTAGTTCAAAGGGGAATGAGCAGTTCTTC.

CDR3 protein: CASSHRSEVAFF. The CDR3 nucleotides read TGTGCCAGCAGCCATAGGAGTGAGGTAGCTTTCTTT. The chain employs TRBV3-1 (or the pseudogene TRBV3-2) and TRBJ1-1; D not resolved. With 3 bases removed from V and 10 bases from J, the gap between germline ends came to 12 bases. Germline lookup yields CDR1 LGHDT and CDR2 YNNKEL (reference sequence). The CDR3 has 12 amino acids.

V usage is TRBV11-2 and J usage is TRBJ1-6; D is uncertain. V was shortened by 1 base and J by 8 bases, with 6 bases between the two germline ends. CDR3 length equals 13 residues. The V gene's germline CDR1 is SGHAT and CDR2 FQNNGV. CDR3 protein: CASSLVVDSPLHF. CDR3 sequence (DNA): TGTGCCAGCAGCTTAGTTGTCGATTCACCCCTCCACTTT.

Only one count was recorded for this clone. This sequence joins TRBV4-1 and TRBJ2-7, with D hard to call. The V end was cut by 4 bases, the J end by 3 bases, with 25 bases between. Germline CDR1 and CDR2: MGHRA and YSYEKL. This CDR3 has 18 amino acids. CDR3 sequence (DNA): TGCGCCAGCAGCCTTATTCCCGCCCTAAGCGCGGCGGACTACGAGCAGTACTTC. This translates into CASSLIPALSAADYEQYF.

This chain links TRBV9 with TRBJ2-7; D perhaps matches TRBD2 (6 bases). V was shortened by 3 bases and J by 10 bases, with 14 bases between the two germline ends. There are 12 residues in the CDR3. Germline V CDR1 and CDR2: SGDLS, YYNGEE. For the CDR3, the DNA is TGTGCCAGCAGCGCCGGGGGACCAAGACAGTACTTC. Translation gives CASSAGGPRQYF.

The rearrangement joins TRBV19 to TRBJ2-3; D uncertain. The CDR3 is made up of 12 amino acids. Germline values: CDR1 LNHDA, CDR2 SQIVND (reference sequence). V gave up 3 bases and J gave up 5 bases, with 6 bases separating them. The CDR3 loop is CASSMARDTQYF. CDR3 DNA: TGTGCCAGTAGTATGGCAAGAGATACGCAGTATTTT. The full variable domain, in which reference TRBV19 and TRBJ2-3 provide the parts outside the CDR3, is DGGITQSPKYLFRKEGQNVTLSCEQNLNHDAMYWYRQDPGQGLRLIYYSQIVNDFQKGDIAEGYSVSREKKESFPLTVTSAQKNPTAFYLCASSMARDTQYFGPGTRLTVL.

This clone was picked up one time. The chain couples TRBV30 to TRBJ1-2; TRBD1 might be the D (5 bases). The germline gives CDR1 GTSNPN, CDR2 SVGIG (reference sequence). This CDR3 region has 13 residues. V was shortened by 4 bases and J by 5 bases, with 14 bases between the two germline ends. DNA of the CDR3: TGTGCCTGGAACTGGGGACGGGATTATGGCTACACCTTC. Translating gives CAWNWGRDYGYTF.

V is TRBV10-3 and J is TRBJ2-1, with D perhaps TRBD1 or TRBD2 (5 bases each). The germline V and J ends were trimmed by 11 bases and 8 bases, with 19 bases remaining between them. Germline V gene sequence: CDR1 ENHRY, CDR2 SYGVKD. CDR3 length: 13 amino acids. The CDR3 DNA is TGTGCCGCCGGGGCTAGTCTTTCTTATGAGCAGTTCTTC. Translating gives CAAGASLSYEQFF.

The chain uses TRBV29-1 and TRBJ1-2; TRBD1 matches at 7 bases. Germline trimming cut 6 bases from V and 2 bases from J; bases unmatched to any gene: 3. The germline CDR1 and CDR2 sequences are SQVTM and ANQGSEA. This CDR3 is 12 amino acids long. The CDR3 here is CSVGTANYGYTF. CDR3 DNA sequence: TGCAGCGTCGGGACAGCGAACTATGGCTACACCTTC.

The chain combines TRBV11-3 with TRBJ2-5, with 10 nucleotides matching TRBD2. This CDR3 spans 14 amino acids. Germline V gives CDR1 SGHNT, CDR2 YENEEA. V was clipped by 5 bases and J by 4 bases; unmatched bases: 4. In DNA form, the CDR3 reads TGTGCCAGCAGCCGGGGGACTAGCGCAGAGACCCAGTACTTC. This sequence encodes CASSRGTSAETQYF.

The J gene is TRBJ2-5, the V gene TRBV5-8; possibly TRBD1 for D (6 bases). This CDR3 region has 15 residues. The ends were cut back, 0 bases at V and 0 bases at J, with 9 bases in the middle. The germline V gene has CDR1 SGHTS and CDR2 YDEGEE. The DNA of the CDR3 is TGTGCCAGCAGCTTGGCCAGGGGTGACCAAGAGACCCAGTACTTC. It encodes CASSLARGDQETQYF. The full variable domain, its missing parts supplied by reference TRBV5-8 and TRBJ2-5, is EAGVTQSPTHLIKTRGQQATLRCSPISGHTSVYWYQQALGLGLQFLLWYDEGEERNRGNFPPRFSGRQFPNYSSELNVNALELEDSALYLCASSLARGDQETQYFGPGTRLLVL.

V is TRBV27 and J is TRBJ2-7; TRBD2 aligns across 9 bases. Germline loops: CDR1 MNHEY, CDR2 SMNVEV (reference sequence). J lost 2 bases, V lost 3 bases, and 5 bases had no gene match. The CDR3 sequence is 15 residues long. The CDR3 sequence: CASSLGAGGAYEQYF. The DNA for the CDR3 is TGTGCCAGCAGTTTGGGGGCGGGAGGGGCCTACGAGCAGTACTTC.

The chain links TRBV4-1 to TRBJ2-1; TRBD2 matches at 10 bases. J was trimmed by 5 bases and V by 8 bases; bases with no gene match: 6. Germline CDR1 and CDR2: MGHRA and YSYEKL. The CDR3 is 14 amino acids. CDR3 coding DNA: TGCGCCAGCGGCCTCGGACTAGCGGACAATGAGCAGTTCTTC. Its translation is CASGLGLADNEQFF.

The CDR3 sequence is CASILRVGYNSPLHF. CDR3 bases: TGTGCCAGCATTTTGAGGGTAGGCTATAATTCACCCCTCCACTTT. V gene TRBV28 combines with J gene TRBJ1-6; D is unresolved. Germline CDR1 MDHEN, CDR2 SYDVKM. This CDR3 contains 15 residues. Trimming stripped 7 bases from V and 3 bases from J, with 13 bases between.

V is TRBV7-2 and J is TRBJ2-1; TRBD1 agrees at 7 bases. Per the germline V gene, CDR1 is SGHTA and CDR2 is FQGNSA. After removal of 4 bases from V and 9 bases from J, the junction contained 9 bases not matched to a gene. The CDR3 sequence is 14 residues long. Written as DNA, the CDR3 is TGTGCCAGCAGCTCTACGCCCTACAGGGGTGAGCAGTTCTTC. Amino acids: CASSSTPYRGEQFF.

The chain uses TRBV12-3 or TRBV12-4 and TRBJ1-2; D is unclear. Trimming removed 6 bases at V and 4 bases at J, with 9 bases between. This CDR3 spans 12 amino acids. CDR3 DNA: TGTGCCAGCAGCCCAGGAGGCTATGGCTACACCTTC. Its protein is CASSPGGYGYTF.

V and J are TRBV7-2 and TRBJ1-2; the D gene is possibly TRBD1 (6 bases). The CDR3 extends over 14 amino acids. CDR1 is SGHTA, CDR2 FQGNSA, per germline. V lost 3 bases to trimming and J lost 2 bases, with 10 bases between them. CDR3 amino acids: CASSFGTGNYGYTF. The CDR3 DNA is TGTGCCAGCAGCTTTGGAACAGGGAACTATGGCTACACCTTC. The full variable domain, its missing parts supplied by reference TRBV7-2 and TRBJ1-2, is GAGVSQSPSNKVTEKGKDVELRCDPISGHTALYWYRQSLGQGLEFLIYFQGNSAPDKSGLPSDRFSAERTGGSVSTLTIQRTQQEDSAVYLCASSFGTGNYGYTFGSGTRLTVV.

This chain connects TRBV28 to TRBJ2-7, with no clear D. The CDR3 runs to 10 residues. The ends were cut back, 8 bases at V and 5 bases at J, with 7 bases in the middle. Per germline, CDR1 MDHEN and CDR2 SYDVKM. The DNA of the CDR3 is TGTGCCAGCCGGCAGCACGAGCAGTACTTC. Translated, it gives CASRQHEQYF.

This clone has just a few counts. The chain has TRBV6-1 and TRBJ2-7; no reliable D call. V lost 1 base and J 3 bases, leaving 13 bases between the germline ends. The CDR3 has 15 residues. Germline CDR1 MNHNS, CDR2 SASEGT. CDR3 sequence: CASSEVGRPYYEQYF. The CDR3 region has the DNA TGTGCCAGCAGTGAAGTGGGTCGGCCCTACTACGAGCAGTACTTC.

The CDR3 region is CASSSPGAGSTEAFF. In DNA, the CDR3 is TGCGCCAGCAGCTCCCCGGGGGCGGGGAGCACTGAAGCTTTCTTT. The V gene is TRBV5-1, the J gene TRBJ1-1, with a possible D match to TRBD1 (6 bases). CDR1 is SGHRS, CDR2 YFSETQ, per germline. Trimming left V 3 bases short and J 4 bases short, with 16 bases between. This CDR3 has 15 amino acids.

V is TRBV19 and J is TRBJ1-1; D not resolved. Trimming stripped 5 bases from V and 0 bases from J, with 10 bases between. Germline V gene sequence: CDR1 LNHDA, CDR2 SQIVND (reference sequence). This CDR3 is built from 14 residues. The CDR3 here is CASSLTPMNTEAFF. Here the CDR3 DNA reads TGTGCCAGTAGTCTAACGCCCATGAACACTGAAGCTTTCTTT.

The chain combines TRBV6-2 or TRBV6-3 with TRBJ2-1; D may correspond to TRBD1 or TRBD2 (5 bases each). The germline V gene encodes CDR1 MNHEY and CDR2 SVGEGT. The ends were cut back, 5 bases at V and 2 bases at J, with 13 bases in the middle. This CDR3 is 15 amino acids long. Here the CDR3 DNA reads TGTGCCAGCAGTCACCACCGAGGGGCCTACAATGAGCAGTTCTTC. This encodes CASSHHRGAYNEQFF.

The CDR3 DNA is TGCAGCGTTGTTTCGACTAGCGGTCCCTCCTACAATGAGCAGTTCTTC. It encodes CSVVSTSGPSYNEQFF. The chain couples TRBV29-1 to TRBJ2-1, with TRBD2 matching 9 bases. This CDR3 has 16 residues. V lost 4 bases, J lost 0 bases, and 7 bases stayed unmatched. Per germline, CDR1 SQVTM and CDR2 ANQGSEA.

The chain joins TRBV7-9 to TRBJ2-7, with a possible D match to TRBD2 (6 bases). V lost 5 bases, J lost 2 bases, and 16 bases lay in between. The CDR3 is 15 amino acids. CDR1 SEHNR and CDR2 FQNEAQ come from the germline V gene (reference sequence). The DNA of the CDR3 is TGTGCCAGCAGCCCCGCGGGCGGGACGGCCTACGAGCAGTACTTC. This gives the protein CASSPAGGTAYEQYF.

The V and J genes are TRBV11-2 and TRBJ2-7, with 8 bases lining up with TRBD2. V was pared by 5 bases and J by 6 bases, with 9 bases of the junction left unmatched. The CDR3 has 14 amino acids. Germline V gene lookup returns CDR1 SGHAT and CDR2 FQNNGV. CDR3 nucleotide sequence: TGTGCCAGCAGCCTGACTAGCGCGTTCTCCGAGCAGTACTTC. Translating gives CASSLTSAFSEQYF.

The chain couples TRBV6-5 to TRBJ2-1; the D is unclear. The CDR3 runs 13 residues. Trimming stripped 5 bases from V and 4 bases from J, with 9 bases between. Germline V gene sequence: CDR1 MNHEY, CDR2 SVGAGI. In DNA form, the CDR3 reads TGTGCCAGCAGTAGGGCTACGTACAATGAGCAGTTCTTC. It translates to CASSRATYNEQFF.

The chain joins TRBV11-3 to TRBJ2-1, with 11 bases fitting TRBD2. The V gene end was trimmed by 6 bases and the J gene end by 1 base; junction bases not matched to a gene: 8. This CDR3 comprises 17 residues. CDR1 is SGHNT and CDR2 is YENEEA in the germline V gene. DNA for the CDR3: TGTGCCAGCAGTCCCTCCGGGACTAGCGGTTCCTACAATGAGCAGTTCTTC. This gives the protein CASSPSGTSGSYNEQFF.

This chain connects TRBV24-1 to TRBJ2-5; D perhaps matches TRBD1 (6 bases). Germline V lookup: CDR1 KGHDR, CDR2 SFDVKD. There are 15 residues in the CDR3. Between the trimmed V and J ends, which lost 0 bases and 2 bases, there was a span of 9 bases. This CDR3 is CATSDLPRGQETQYF. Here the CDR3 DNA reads TGTGCCACCAGTGATTTGCCCAGGGGACAAGAGACCCAGTACTTC.

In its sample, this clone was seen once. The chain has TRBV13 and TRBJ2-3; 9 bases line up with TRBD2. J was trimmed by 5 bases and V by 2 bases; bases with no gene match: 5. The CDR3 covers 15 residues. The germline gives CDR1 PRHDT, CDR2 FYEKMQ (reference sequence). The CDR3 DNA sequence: TGTGCCAGCAGCTTAAAGCGGGGGGCGGGAGATACGCAGTATTTT. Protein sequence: CASSLKRGAGDTQYF.

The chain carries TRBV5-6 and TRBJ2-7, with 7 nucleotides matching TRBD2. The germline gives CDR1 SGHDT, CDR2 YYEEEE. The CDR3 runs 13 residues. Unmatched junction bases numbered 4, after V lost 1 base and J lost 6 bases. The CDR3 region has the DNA TGTGCCAGCAGCTTGCGGACTAGTCGCGAGCAGTACTTC. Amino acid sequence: CASSLRTSREQYF. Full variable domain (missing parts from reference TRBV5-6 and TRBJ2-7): DAGVTQSPTHLIKTRGQQVTLRCSPKSGHDTVSWYQQALGQGPQFIFQYYEEEERQRGNFPDRFSGHQFPNYSSELNVNALLLGDSALYLCASSLRTSREQYFGPGTRLTVT.

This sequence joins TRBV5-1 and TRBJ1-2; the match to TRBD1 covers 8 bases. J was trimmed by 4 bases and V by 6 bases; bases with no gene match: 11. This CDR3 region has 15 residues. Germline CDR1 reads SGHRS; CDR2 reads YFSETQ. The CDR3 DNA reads TGCGCCAGCACCTCGGGAGCAGGGGGCTTCTATGGCTACACCTTC. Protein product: CASTSGAGGFYGYTF.